This entry lists 6 T cell receptor beta chains sequenced from one sample in a study of blood T cells in healthy people across ages. Alongside a J-beta primer mix, a sample-barcoded 5' primer served in a second PCR lasting roughly 6 to 11 cycles. TCRdb redid the calling of the 5' RACE reads with MiXCR, one entry per CDR3 protein. In the table there are about 1.5 million distinct CDR3 sequences, under 55% of which are singletons. The sequencing sample was made of blood. These receptors were collected from a woman aged 18-30 years in good health.

This chain joins TRBV3-1 and TRBJ2-5; a possible D gene is TRBD2 (5 bases). This CDR3 has 14 residues. CDR1 is LGHDT and CDR2 is YNNKEL in the germline V gene (reference sequence). V was trimmed by 3 bases and J by 2 bases, leaving 10 bases between them. The DNA of the CDR3 is TGTGCCAGCAGCCACGGCGGGCCTCAAGAGACCCAGTACTTC. This translates into CASSHGGPQETQYF.

This clonotype has a handful of counts. The chain recombines TRBV29-1 with TRBJ1-1, with 7 positions matching TRBD1. J gave up 4 bases and V 8 bases, and 10 bases lay outside the gene matches. The CDR3 runs to 13 residues. Germline CDR1 and CDR2: SQVTM and ANQGSEA. In DNA, the CDR3 is TGCAGCTCCCTCCGACAGGGTTCCACTGAAGCTTTCTTT. This encodes CSSLRQGSTEAFF.

A note on this clonotype: A read error is possible here, since a much larger clone lies one base away. The chain employs TRBV4-3 and TRBJ2-1; no clear D gene. The V end lost 1 base, the J end lost 0 bases, and 10 bases lay between the germline ends. The CDR3 totals 16 residues. The V gene's germline CDR1 is LGHNA and CDR2 YSLEER. In DNA, the CDR3 is TGCGCCAGCAGCCAAGTCTTGCGCGGCTCCTACAATGAGCAGTTCTTC. Its protein is CASSQVLRGSYNEQFF.

The chain couples TRBV28 to TRBJ1-2; D is uncertain. Trimming left V 6 bases short and J 5 bases short, with 16 bases between. Per germline, CDR1 MDHEN and CDR2 SYDVKM. This CDR3 comprises 14 residues. The CDR3 DNA sequence: TGTGCCAGCAGCCCGGAAAAACCCTTATATGGCTACACCTTC. Residues: CASSPEKPLYGYTF.

In this sample, this clonotype turned up a few times. The chain uses TRBV12-5 and TRBJ2-7, with D possibly TRBD2 on 5 matching bases. Germline-derived CDR1 and CDR2 are LGHNT and FRNRAP. The V gene lost 0 bases and the J gene lost 0 bases, with 6 bases spanning the gap. The CDR3 spans 14 residues. The CDR3 sequence: CASGLVGSSYEQYF. DNA of the CDR3: TGTGCTAGTGGTTTGGTGGGGAGCTCCTACGAGCAGTACTTC.

This CDR3 is CSTSREHTDTQYF. The CDR3 DNA sequence: TGCAGCACCTCGAGGGAACACACAGATACGCAGTATTTT. The chain is built from TRBV29-1 and TRBJ2-3; tentative D call: TRBD2 (5 bases). V shed 8 bases and J shed 2 bases, with 14 bases lying between them. CDR3 size: 13 residues. Germline V gene sequence: CDR1 SQVTM, CDR2 ANQGSEA.